The clone carrying this T cell receptor beta chain was counted many times. The antigen is not known. These data belong to a study of regulatory T cells in long-lasting Graves disease. General study findings and limits: Compared with new cases, persistent Graves' patients showed reduced TCR diversity.

Time point indicated: persistent/refractory GD, antithyroid drugs over 5 years with positive TRAb. The TCR library used RNA extracted from PBMCs. Germline CDR1 reads MGHRA; CDR2 reads YSYEKL. This CDR3 comprises 14 residues. Trimming stripped 1 base from V and 5 bases from J, with 11 bases between. Sequencing libraries for TCR beta were prepared with iRepertoire HTBI primers and Arm-PCR of CDR3 regions. One entry per CDR3 protein, called by TCRdb with MiXCR from the multiplex PCR reads. Of 300,000 to 350,000 distinct CDR3 sequences in the sample, about 20% were seen once. The clonotype comes from a female donor with Graves disease. The sequencing used peripheral blood mononuclear cells (PBMCs), collected when the disease was refractory, from a patient treated with antithyroid drugs. The chain joins TRBV4-1 to TRBJ1-2; D is undetermined. The CDR3: CASSQVSGMYGYTF. The CDR3 DNA is TGCGCCAGCAGCCAAGTATCGGGAATGTATGGCTACACCTTC.